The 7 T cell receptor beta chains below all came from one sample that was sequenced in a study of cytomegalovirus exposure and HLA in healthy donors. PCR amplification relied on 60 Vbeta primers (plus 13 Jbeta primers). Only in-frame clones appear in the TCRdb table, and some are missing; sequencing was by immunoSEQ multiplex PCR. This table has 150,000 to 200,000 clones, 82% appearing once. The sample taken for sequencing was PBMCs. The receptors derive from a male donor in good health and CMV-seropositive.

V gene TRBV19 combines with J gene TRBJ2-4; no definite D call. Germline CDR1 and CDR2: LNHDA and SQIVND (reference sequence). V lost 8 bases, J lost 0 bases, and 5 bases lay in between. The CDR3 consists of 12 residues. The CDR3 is CASAEAKNIQYF. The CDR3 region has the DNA TGTGCCAGTGCAGAAGCCAAAAACATTCAGTACTTC.

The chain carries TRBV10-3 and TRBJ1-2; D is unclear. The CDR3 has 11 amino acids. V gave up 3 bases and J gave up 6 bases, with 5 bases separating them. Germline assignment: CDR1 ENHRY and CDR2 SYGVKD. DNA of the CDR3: TGTGCCATCAGTGACGGGGATGGCTACACCTTC. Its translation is CAISDGDGYTF.

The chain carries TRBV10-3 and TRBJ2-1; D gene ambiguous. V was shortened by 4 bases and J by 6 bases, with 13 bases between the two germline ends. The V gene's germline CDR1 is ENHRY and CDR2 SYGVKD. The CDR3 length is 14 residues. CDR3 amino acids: CAISVRLVINEQFF. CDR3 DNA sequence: TGTGCCATCAGTGTAAGGCTAGTAATCAATGAGCAGTTCTTC.

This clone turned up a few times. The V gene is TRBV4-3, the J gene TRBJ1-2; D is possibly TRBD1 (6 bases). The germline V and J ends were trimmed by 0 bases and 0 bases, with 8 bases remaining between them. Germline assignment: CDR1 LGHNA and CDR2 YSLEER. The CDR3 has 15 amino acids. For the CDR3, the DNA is TGCGCCAGCAGCCAAGAACAGGGATCTAACTATGGCTACACCTTC. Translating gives CASSQEQGSNYGYTF.

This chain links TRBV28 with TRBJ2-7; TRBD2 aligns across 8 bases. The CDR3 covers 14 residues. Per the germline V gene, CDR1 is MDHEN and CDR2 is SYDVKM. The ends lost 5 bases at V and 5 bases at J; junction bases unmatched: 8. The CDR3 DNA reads TGTGCCAGCAGTCCGGGGACTAGAAATAACGAGCAGTACTTC. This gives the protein CASSPGTRNNEQYF.

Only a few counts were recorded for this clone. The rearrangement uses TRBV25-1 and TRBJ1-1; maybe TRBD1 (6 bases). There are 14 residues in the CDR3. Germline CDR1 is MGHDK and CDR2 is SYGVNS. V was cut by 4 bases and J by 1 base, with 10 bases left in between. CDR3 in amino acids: CASSGTEPNTEAFF. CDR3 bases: TGTGCCAGCAGTGGGACAGAACCGAACACTGAAGCTTTCTTT.

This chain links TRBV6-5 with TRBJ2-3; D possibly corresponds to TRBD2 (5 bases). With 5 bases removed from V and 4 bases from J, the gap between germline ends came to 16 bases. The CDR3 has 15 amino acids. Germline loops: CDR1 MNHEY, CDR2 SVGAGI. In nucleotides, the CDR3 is TGTGCCAGCAGTCCCTCCACTAGGCGACCAGATACGCAGTATTTT. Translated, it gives CASSPSTRRPDTQYF.